The rows below give T cell receptor beta chains drawn from one sample of a study of blood T cells in healthy people across ages. A single record per CDR3 protein comes from TCRdb applying MiXCR to the 5' RACE reads. The data contain around 1,100,000 distinct CDR3 sequences, approximately 38% of them singletons. Sequences were obtained from blood. The origin of the receptors is a man aged 18 to 30 in good health. CDR3s include the opening cysteine and the closing phenylalanine or tryptophan. The D gene is left open where the match is weak. Clone size is shown for a subset of rows, as once, few, many or a class of expanded clone.

v_gene: TRBV4-1
d_gene: TRBD1
abundance: -
j_gene: TRBJ1-2
CDR3nt: TGCGCCAGCAGCCAACCCTGGGGACAGGGGGCTGGTGGCTACACCTTC
CDR3aa: CASSQPWGQGAGGYTF

v_gene: TRBV12-5
d_gene: TRBD1
abundance: -
j_gene: TRBJ2-3
CDR3nt: TGTGCTAGTGGGTCGGACCAGGGGGTCACAGATACGCAGTATTTT
CDR3aa: CASGSDQGVTDTQYF

v_gene: TRBV6-5
d_gene: TRBD2
abundance: -
j_gene: TRBJ2-5
CDR3nt: TGTGCCAGCAGTCCGTCACTAGCGGGAACACGAGAGACCCAGTACTTC
CDR3aa: CASSPSLAGTRETQYF

v_gene: TRBV20-1
d_gene: -
abundance: -
j_gene: TRBJ1-2
CDR3nt: TGCAGTGCTACCCCACAGGTTAACTATGGCTACACCTTC
CDR3aa: CSATPQVNYGYTF

v_gene: TRBV27
d_gene: TRBD2
abundance: -
j_gene: TRBJ2-5
CDR3nt: TGTGCCAGCAGTTTAGGGGGGAGGGCCGCTGAGCAGTACTTC
CDR3aa: CASSLGGRAAEQYF

v_gene: TRBV4-3
d_gene: -
abundance: few
j_gene: TRBJ2-4
CDR3nt: TGCGCCAGCAGCCAAGATCTTTCGGGGGCGTTAGCCAAAAACATTCAGTACTTC
CDR3aa: CASSQDLSGALAKNIQYF

v_gene: TRBV5-1
d_gene: TRBD1
abundance: few
j_gene: TRBJ1-2
CDR3nt: TGCGCCAGCAGCACAGGACAGGGGGCAAGTAATAACTATGGCTACACCTTC
CDR3aa: CASSTGQGASNNYGYTF

v_gene: TRBV5-1
d_gene: TRBD1
abundance: many
j_gene: TRBJ1-1
CDR3nt: TGCGCCAGCAGCTTGGGGACAGGGGACACTGAAGCTTTCTTT
CDR3aa: CASSLGTGDTEAFF

v_gene: TRBV29-1
d_gene: -
abundance: few
j_gene: TRBJ1-1
CDR3nt: TGCAGCCACTACCTCACAGGGAACACTGAAGCTTTCTTT
CDR3aa: CSHYLTGNTEAFF

v_gene: TRBV2
d_gene: -
abundance: -
j_gene: TRBJ2-5
CDR3nt: TGTGCCAGTATTACGGACAGCCAAGAGACCCAGTACTTC
CDR3aa: CASITDSQETQYF

v_gene: TRBV7-2
d_gene: TRBD1
abundance: few
j_gene: TRBJ2-7
CDR3nt: TGTGCCAGCAGCCAAGGGACAGAAAACGAGCAGTACTTC
CDR3aa: CASSQGTENEQYF

v_gene: TRBV13
d_gene: TRBD1
abundance: -
j_gene: TRBJ2-7
CDR3nt: TGTGCCAGCAGTCAGGACAGGTTCCTCTCAAAACCCAGCCAGTACTTC
CDR3aa: CASSQDRFLSKPSQYF

v_gene: TRBV27
d_gene: TRBD1
abundance: -
j_gene: TRBJ2-7
CDR3nt: TGTGCCAGCCGATCTACCGGGACAGGCTCCTACGAGCAGTACTTC
CDR3aa: CASRSTGTGSYEQYF

v_gene: TRBV20-1
d_gene: -
abundance: many
j_gene: TRBJ1-2
CDR3nt: TGCAGTGCTAGAGATACCGGGAACTATGGCTACACCTTC
CDR3aa: CSARDTGNYGYTF

v_gene: TRBV4-1
d_gene: -
abundance: -
j_gene: TRBJ2-1
CDR3nt: TGCGCCAGCAGCCAAGTCGTGGGAGCCTACAATGAGCAGTTCTTC
CDR3aa: CASSQVVGAYNEQFF

v_gene: TRBV12-3/TRBV12-4
d_gene: -
abundance: few
j_gene: TRBJ2-5
CDR3nt: TGTGCCAGCACTCCAGACACGGTTTGTGAGACCCAGTACTTC
CDR3aa: CASTPDTVCETQYF

v_gene: TRBV6-5
d_gene: TRBD1
abundance: few
j_gene: TRBJ1-2
CDR3nt: TGTGCCAGCGGTACCCCCGGGACAGGTCTCTATGGCTACACCTTC
CDR3aa: CASGTPGTGLYGYTF

v_gene: TRBV7-2
d_gene: -
abundance: -
j_gene: TRBJ1-4
CDR3nt: TGTGCCAGCAGCTTTGCGCGGACTAATAATGAAAAACTGTTTTTT
CDR3aa: CASSFARTNNEKLFF

v_gene: TRBV7-9
d_gene: -
abundance: -
j_gene: TRBJ2-3
CDR3nt: TGTGCCAGCAGCTTAGCGGGCAGCGTAAGCACAGATACGCAGTATTTT
CDR3aa: CASSLAGSVSTDTQYF

v_gene: TRBV5-1
d_gene: -
abundance: few
j_gene: TRBJ2-3
CDR3nt: TGCGCCAGCAGCGAGGTATACCGGAAAGGGACAGATACGCAGTATTTT
CDR3aa: CASSEVYRKGTDTQYF

v_gene: TRBV6-2/TRBV6-3
d_gene: -
abundance: -
j_gene: TRBJ2-3
CDR3nt: TGTGCCAGCAGTTACTCGAAGGGTACTAGCACAGATACGCAGTATTTT
CDR3aa: CASSYSKGTSTDTQYF

v_gene: TRBV10-3
d_gene: -
abundance: many
j_gene: TRBJ1-4
CDR3nt: TGTGCCATCAGTGACCTAGGTGAAAAACTGTTTTTT
CDR3aa: CAISDLGEKLFF

v_gene: TRBV6-6
d_gene: TRBD2
abundance: few
j_gene: TRBJ2-1
CDR3nt: TGTGCCAGCAAGTCCGGGACTAGCGGTTACAATGAGCAGTTCTTC
CDR3aa: CASKSGTSGYNEQFF

v_gene: TRBV4-2
d_gene: -
abundance: -
j_gene: TRBJ1-5
CDR3nt: TGTGCCAGCAGCCAAGGGGGGAGATATCAGCCCCAGCATTTT
CDR3aa: CASSQGGRYQPQHF

v_gene: TRBV7-9
d_gene: -
abundance: -
j_gene: TRBJ2-5
CDR3nt: TGTGCCAGCAGCTTAGATCCAGGTTTGGAGACCCAGTACTTC
CDR3aa: CASSLDPGLETQYF

v_gene: TRBV6-2/TRBV6-3
d_gene: -
abundance: -
j_gene: TRBJ2-7
CDR3nt: TGTGCCAGCCACCCCGCTAGCGAGTACGAGCAGTACTTC
CDR3aa: CASHPASEYEQYF

v_gene: TRBV29-1
d_gene: -
abundance: -
j_gene: TRBJ1-5
CDR3nt: TGCAGCGTTGAAGACACTCACGGGAATCAGCCCCAGCATTTT
CDR3aa: CSVEDTHGNQPQHF

v_gene: TRBV15
d_gene: TRBD2
abundance: -
j_gene: TRBJ2-7
CDR3nt: TGTGCCACCAGCAGGAGACTAGCGGATGAGCAGTACTTC
CDR3aa: CATSRRLADEQYF

v_gene: TRBV7-8
d_gene: -
abundance: few
j_gene: TRBJ1-5
CDR3nt: TGTGCCAGCAGCCCCGACAGCCTTAGCAATCAGCCCCAGCATTTT
CDR3aa: CASSPDSLSNQPQHF

v_gene: TRBV12-3/TRBV12-4
d_gene: -
abundance: few
j_gene: TRBJ1-1
CDR3nt: TGTGCCAGCACCCCTGGGACGGTGAACACTGAAGCTTTCTTT
CDR3aa: CASTPGTVNTEAFF